These 2 T cell receptor beta chains originate from one sample sequenced in a study of shared clonotypes between healthy human individuals. TCRdb's copy holds only in-frame clones and misses some; the assay was immunoSEQ multiplex PCR. The sample lists roughly 2,000,000 clones; just over 90% were seen once. The naive CD8 subset, CD45RO-negative cells positively selected for CCR7, excluded terminally differentiated effector memory CD45RA+ cells. The sample comprised naive CD8+ T cells from PBMCs. The receptors shown here come from a man between 18 and 29 years old in good health. Some clones in this sample may be carry-over from other donors' samples.

The chain carries TRBV6-1 and TRBJ2-7; no clear D. The CDR3 is 15 residues long. In germline, CDR1 is MNHNS, CDR2 SASEGT. Deletions cut 2 bases from V and 1 base from J, with 12 bases between. The CDR3 region has the DNA TGTGCCAGCAGTGAACGAGCTGTGTGGTCCTACGAGCAGTACTTC. It is translated as CASSERAVWSYEQYF.

The rearrangement uses TRBV9 and TRBJ2-1; the match to TRBD2 covers 9 bases. V shed 4 bases and J 5 bases; nucleotides not matched to a gene: 7. Germline V gene sequence: CDR1 SGDLS, CDR2 YYNGEE. CDR3 length: 15 amino acids. This CDR3 is CASSPLREGNNEQFF. The CDR3 DNA reads as TGTGCCAGCAGCCCCCTGCGGGAGGGAAACAATGAGCAGTTCTTC.